Included here is one T cell receptor (beta chain) sequence, with context. Its antigen is unidentified. TCR beta VDJ and CDR3 profiles were obtained from a genomic DNA template. TCRdb re-analysed the reads in MiXCR, keeping a single row per CDR3 protein. The sample has 200,000 to 250,000 distinct CDR3 sequences, approximately 51% seen once. This sample was included in a study of CD8+CD57+ T cells in acquired aplastic anemia. Study at large: Quantities of DNA derived from sorted CD4+ and CD8+ cells averaged approximately 3 ug. General study findings and limits: Patients had fewer than 35 CD8+ CDR3 sequences in common with controls (the shared set).

Sequenced patients had shown CD8+CD57+ cell expansion by flow cytometry. Diagnosis of severe acquired aplastic anemia applied to all patients. At the time of blood sampling, patients had not yet received any therapy. The sequence was obtained from a human donor with aplastic anemia. The sample consisted of sorted CD4+, CD8+, or CD8+CD57+ T cells (not recorded which) from PBMCs.

The CDR3 region is CASSLDRGEGEAFF. CDR3 in DNA: TGTGCCAGCAGCTTGGATAGGGGCGAGGGTGAAGCTTTCTTT. The chain joins TRBV5-8 to TRBJ1-1, with D possibly TRBD1 on 5 matching bases. V gave up 0 bases and J gave up 7 bases, with 13 bases separating them. There are 14 residues in the CDR3. The V gene's germline CDR1 is SGHTS and CDR2 YDEGEE. Based on the CDR3 plus reference TRBV5-8 and TRBJ1-1, the full variable domain is EAGVTQSPTHLIKTRGQQATLRCSPISGHTSVYWYQQALGLGLQFLLWYDEGEERNRGNFPPRFSGRQFPNYSSELNVNALELEDSALYLCASSLDRGEGEAFFGQGTRLTVV.